Shown below are 21 T cell receptor beta chains from a single sample sequenced in a study of T cell repertoires in cytomegalovirus infection. No antigen has been identified for these receptors. TCRdb reprocessed the reads via MiXCR and lists one record per CDR3 protein. Seen here are 310,000 or so distinct CDR3 sequences, roughly 25% observed once, and the top ten hold roughly 14%. Sample: cultured PBMCs, taken from culture after CMV antigen stimulation. Source of these receptors: a human donor in good health (CMV status not recorded). Some clones in this sample may be carry-over from other donors' samples.

In its sample, this clonotype was seen many times. The chain employs TRBV7-2 and TRBJ2-1, with 11 bases identical to TRBD2. The junction had 9 bases not matched to a gene; V was cut back by 3 bases and J by 5 bases. The CDR3 sequence is 17 residues long. The germline V gene has CDR1 SGHTA and CDR2 FQGNSA. The CDR3 region has the DNA TGTGCCAGCAGCTTTGACCGACTAGCGGGAATAAACAATGAGCAGTTCTTC. Amino acid sequence: CASSFDRLAGINNEQFF. Combining the CDR3 with reference TRBV7-2 and TRBJ2-1 gives the whole variable domain GAGVSQSPSNKVTEKGKDVELRCDPISGHTALYWYRQSLGQGLEFLIYFQGNSAPDKSGLPSDRFSAERTGGSVSTLTIQRTQQEDSAVYLCASSFDRLAGINNEQFFGPGTRLTVL.

This clonotype showed up many times. The chain links TRBV7-8 to TRBJ1-3; possibly TRBD1 for D (5 bases). V lost 0 bases to trimming and J lost 0 bases, with 12 bases between them. This CDR3 contains 17 residues. The V gene's germline CDR1 is SGHVS and CDR2 FQNEAQ. The CDR3 sequence is CASSLALRGGSGNTIYF. Here the CDR3 DNA reads TGTGCCAGCAGCTTAGCGCTAAGGGGCGGCTCTGGAAACACCATATATTTT.

The sample holds a few counts of this clonotype. The chain is built from TRBV7-2 and TRBJ2-7; 8 bases align to TRBD2. Trimming took 6 bases from V and 3 from J; bases not matched to a gene: 10. From germline, CDR1 is SGHTA and CDR2 FQGNSA. This CDR3 contains 15 residues. The CDR3 loop reads CASRGGQAGDYEQYV. The DNA for the CDR3 is TGTGCCAGCAGGGGGGGGCAAGCGGGAGACTACGAGCAGTACGTC.

This clonotype occurred a few times. This CDR3 reads CASSLEGGPGETQYF. The CDR3, as DNA: TGTGCCAGCAGCTTGGAGGGGGGCCCGGGTGAGACCCAGTACTTC. This chain joins TRBV5-4 and TRBJ2-5; D tentatively reads TRBD1 or TRBD2 (6 bases each). This CDR3 contains 15 residues. V lost 0 bases and J 5 bases, leaving 14 bases between the germline ends. In germline, CDR1 is SGHNT, CDR2 YYREEE (reference sequence).

CDR3 sequence: CASSEREGFDEQFF. The CDR3 bases are TGTGCCAGCAGTGAGCGGGAGGGCTTCGATGAGCAGTTCTTC. The chain carries TRBV2 and TRBJ2-1; 9 bases are a match to TRBD2. The V and J ends lost 3 bases and 8 bases, in that order; junction bases with no gene match: 5. Germline lookup yields CDR1 SNHLY and CDR2 FYNNEI. The CDR3 runs 14 residues.

The chain couples TRBV7-9 to TRBJ2-7; TRBD1 matches at 8 bases. V was clipped by 3 bases and J by 6 bases; unmatched bases: 4. The germline CDR1 and CDR2 sequences are SEHNR and FQNEAQ (reference sequence). This CDR3 is 13 amino acids long. The CDR3 reads CASSFGQGSEQYV. Written as DNA, the CDR3 is TGTGCCAGCAGCTTCGGACAGGGCAGCGAGCAGTACGTC.

The chain uses TRBV9 and TRBJ2-3, with TRBD2 matching over 14 bases. Germline loops: CDR1 SGDLS, CDR2 YYNGEE. The junction had 3 bases not matched to a gene; V was cut back by 3 bases and J by 6 bases. The CDR3 is 15 residues long. The CDR3 nucleotides read TGTGCCAGCAGCGCGGGACTAGCGGGGGTGGATACGCAGTATTTT. Its translation: CASSAGLAGVDTQYF.

The chain is built from TRBV6-1 and TRBJ2-7; TRBD2 matches 8 bases. The V gene's germline CDR1 is MNHNS and CDR2 SASEGT. This CDR3 is 14 amino acids long. The trim removed 4 bases at V and 5 bases at J, leaving 7 bases unmatched. The CDR3 DNA is TGTGCCAGCAGTGCAAGCGGGAGCCAAAACGAGCAGTACGTC. Translated, it gives CASSASGSQNEQYV.

This clonotype was seen at least ten times. The J gene is TRBJ1-1, the V gene TRBV7-6; possibly TRBD1 for D (5 bases). Between the trimmed V and J ends, which lost 2 bases and 1 base, there was a span of 8 bases. Germline V gene lookup returns CDR1 SGHVS and CDR2 FNYEAQ. The CDR3 has 14 residues. CDR3 nucleotide sequence: TGTGCCAGCAGCTTACAGGGACGGAACACTGAAGCTTTCTTT. This translates into CASSLQGRNTEAFF.

The V call is TRBV5-4, the J call TRBJ2-5, with 7 bases identical to TRBD2. V shed 1 base, J shed 4 bases, and the junction held 7 bases outside the gene matches. Germline loops: CDR1 SGHNT, CDR2 YYREEE (reference sequence). This CDR3 comprises 15 residues. The CDR3: CASSLKGRAAETQYF. CDR3 DNA sequence: TGTGCCAGCAGCTTGAAGGGGAGGGCCGCAGAGACCCAGTACTTC.

In this sample, this clonotype turned up once. This sequence joins TRBV7-2 and TRBJ2-5, with 8 bases identical to TRBD2. V lost 5 bases, J lost 2 bases, and 7 bases stayed unmatched. Germline V gene lookup returns CDR1 SGHTA and CDR2 FQGNSA. The CDR3 extends over 15 amino acids. The DNA for the CDR3 is TGTGCCAGCAGCCGCCAGCGGGAGATTCAAGAGACCCAGTACTTC. This encodes CASSRQREIQETQYF.

This clonotype was seen a handful of times. The chain employs TRBV4-1 and TRBJ2-7; D is perhaps TRBD2 (6 bases). The length of the CDR3 is 16 residues. Trimming took off 1 base at V and 5 bases at J, with 18 bases between the two ends. Looked up from germline, CDR1 is MGHRA and CDR2 is YSYEKL. The CDR3 DNA follows: TGCGCCAGCAGCCAAGCAAGAGGAGGGTACGTCGACGAGCAGTACTTC. This translates into CASSQARGGYVDEQYF.

This clonotype has a handful of counts. The chain combines TRBV7-2 with TRBJ2-2; possibly TRBD1 for D (5 bases). Trimming left V 4 bases short and J 0 bases short, with 12 bases between. Germline V lookup: CDR1 SGHTA, CDR2 FQGNSA. This CDR3 region has 16 residues. This chain's CDR3 is CASSSRARANTGELFF. The CDR3 DNA sequence: TGTGCCAGCAGCTCTAGGGCCAGGGCGAACACCGGGGAGCTGTTTTTT.

The CDR3 is CAWSVTGGGNQPQHF. DNA for the CDR3: TGTGCCTGGAGTGTAACGGGTGGGGGCAATCAGCCCCAGCATTTT. J is TRBJ1-5 and V is TRBV30; D gene ambiguous. In germline, CDR1 is GTSNPN, CDR2 SVGIG (reference sequence). V lost 0 bases and J 2 bases, leaving 11 bases between the germline ends. This CDR3 is 15 amino acids long.

This chain links TRBV18 with TRBJ2-7, with 7 bases lining up with TRBD2. The CDR3 sequence is 17 residues long. Germline V CDR1 and CDR2: KGHSH, LQKENI. Germline trimming cut 6 bases from V and 3 bases from J; bases unmatched to any gene: 17. The DNA for the CDR3 is TGTGCCAGCTCGCCCATACCCCCTAGCGGAGTAGACTACGAGCAGTACGTC. This sequence encodes CASSPIPPSGVDYEQYV.

This clonotype was found many times. This chain connects TRBV7-2 to TRBJ2-7; 8 bases map to TRBD2. Germline V gene lookup returns CDR1 SGHTA and CDR2 FQGNSA. The CDR3 covers 14 residues. The ends lost 5 bases at V and 2 bases at J; junction bases unmatched: 5. This chain's CDR3 is CASSDQGLAYEQYV. Written as DNA, the CDR3 is TGTGCCAGCAGCGATCAGGGACTAGCCTACGAGCAGTACGTC.

This clonotype was recorded many times. The chain combines TRBV3-1 with TRBJ1-1; 8 bases line up with TRBD1. The CDR3 extends over 14 amino acids. V shed 2 bases, J shed 5 bases, and the junction held 4 bases outside the gene matches. The germline V gene encodes CDR1 LGHDT and CDR2 YNNKEL (reference sequence). CDR3 protein: CASSQQGAGTEAFF. As DNA, the CDR3 is TGTGCCAGCAGCCAACAGGGGGCGGGAACTGAAGCTTTCTTT.

At least ten counts were recorded for this clonotype. This chain joins TRBV7-9 and TRBJ1-6; tentative D call: TRBD1 (6 bases). V was clipped by 5 bases and J by 8 bases, with 10 bases between them. CDR3 length equals 13 residues. Germline V CDR1 and CDR2: SEHNR, FQNEAQ (reference sequence). This CDR3 is CASSPYRDSPLHF. In nucleotides, the CDR3 is TGTGCCAGCAGCCCCTACAGGGATTCACCCCTCCACTTT.

The chain employs TRBV11-2 and TRBJ1-1, with a weak D call TRBD1 (6 bases). Trimming cost V 5 bases and J 11 bases, with 24 bases left between them. The V gene's germline CDR1 is SGHAT and CDR2 FQNNGV. This CDR3 is built from 15 residues. The CDR3 DNA sequence: TGTGCCAGCAGCCTAATGACGGGGGGGCCAGCAGGGGCTTTCTTT. This sequence encodes CASSLMTGGPAGAFF.

This clonotype was observed a handful of times. V gene TRBV10-3 combines with J gene TRBJ1-5; D is unresolved. V gave up 3 bases and J gave up 6 bases, with 12 bases separating them. The CDR3 is 14 residues long. Germline V gene sequence: CDR1 ENHRY, CDR2 SYGVKD. The CDR3 nucleotides are TGTGCCATCAGTGAATACACCGTAGGTCAGCCCCAGCATTTT. This sequence encodes CAISEYTVGQPQHF.

Ten or more counts support this clonotype. The chain has TRBV6-1 and TRBJ2-1; 12 nucleotides align to TRBD2. Germline values: CDR1 MNHNS, CDR2 SASEGT. The trim removed 7 bases at V and 2 bases at J, leaving 6 bases unmatched. The length of the CDR3 is 16 residues. The CDR3 DNA reads TGTGCCAGCATACGACTAGCGGGAGTGCCCTACAATGAGCAGTTCTTC. Translating gives CASIRLAGVPYNEQFF.